This is a list of T cell receptor beta chains from one sample in a study of cytomegalovirus exposure and HLA in healthy donors. Here immunoSEQ multiplex PCR was the method, and the copy in TCRdb shows in-frame clones only, minus some. The sample records 85,000 to 100,000 clones, 78% being singletons. The material sequenced was PBMCs. The source is a woman in her sixties or seventies in good health and CMV-seronegative. Each CDR3 is given with its conserved first and last residue. The D gene is left open where the match is weak. Only some rows state a clone size, as once, few, many or a class for expanded clones.

v_gene,d_gene,j_gene,abundance,CDR3nt,CDR3aa
TRBV6-1,-,TRBJ1-1,few,TGTGCCAGCAGTAAGACAGAAATGAACACTGAAGCTTTCTTT,CASSKTEMNTEAFF
TRBV9,-,TRBJ1-4,-,TGTGCCAGCAGCGTAGCTCAGGGGATTAATGAAAAACTGTTTTTT,CASSVAQGINEKLFF
TRBV5-8,-,TRBJ2-3,-,TGTGCCAGCAGCTTGGTGACCGGGACGCAGTATTTT,CASSLVTGTQYF
TRBV4-3,-,TRBJ2-5,-,TGCGCCAGCAGCCTTCCTCAAGAGACCCAGTACTTC,CASSLPQETQYF
TRBV27,-,TRBJ1-4,-,TGTGCCAGCAGTTTATGGGGAAGCGGGGGTGAAAAACTGTTTTTT,CASSLWGSGGEKLFF
TRBV28,TRBD1,TRBJ1-5,-,TGTGCCAGCAGTTCCGGGACAGGGCGTCAGCCCCAGCATTTT,CASSSGTGRQPQHF
TRBV5-1,TRBD2,TRBJ2-3,-,TGCGCCAGCAGCTCTCTAATCGCGCTAGCGGGAGTAGAAGATACGCAGTATTTT,CASSSLIALAGVEDTQYF
TRBV5-1,TRBD1,TRBJ1-2,-,TGCGCCAGCAGCTTGGAAGGGACAGGGATTCGTGGCTACACCTTC,CASSLEGTGIRGYTF
TRBV7-2,-,TRBJ1-1,-,TGTGCCAGCAGCTCCAGTCTGGCGAACACTGAAGCTTTCTTT,CASSSSLANTEAFF
TRBV28,-,TRBJ2-3,-,TGTGCCAGCAGTTTAGATAACTTTTCTGATACGCAGTATTTT,CASSLDNFSDTQYF